The 18 T cell receptor beta chains below all came from one sample that was sequenced in a study of Graves' ophthalmopathy and Graves' hyperthyroidism. Investigators amplified TCR beta CDR3 regions from RNA transcripts. First-round RT-PCR employed HTBI primers, with a second-round multiplex PCR after it. TCRdb independently ran MiXCR on the multiplex PCR reads; one entry per CDR3 protein. The sample contains roughly 220,000 distinct CDR3 sequences, 45% to 55% of which appear only once. Material: peripheral blood. The source is an adult man with Graves' ophthalmopathy.

The chain carries TRBV6-5 and TRBJ1-2, with 7 bases aligning to TRBD1. V was clipped by 6 bases and J by 0 bases; unmatched bases: 7. The length of the CDR3 is 15 residues. Germline CDR1 reads MNHEY; CDR2 reads SVGAGI. The CDR3 DNA reads TGTGCCAGCAGAACCAACAGGGGCACTAACTATGGCTACACCTTC. Its translation: CASRTNRGTNYGYTF.

Regarding this clonotype: One base away lies a much larger clone, so this may be a sequencing read error. A read error is likely, as this CDR3 ends without the conserved phenylalanine or tryptophan. The V call is TRBV5-1, the J call TRBJ1-2; 11 positions match TRBD1. The CDR3 totals 13 residues. V gave up 5 bases and J gave up 8 bases; unmatched junction bases: 5. The V gene's germline CDR1 is SGHRS and CDR2 YFSETQ. The CDR3 region has the DNA TGCGCCAGCAGACCGGGACAGGGGGAAGGCTACACCCTC. As protein: CASRPGQGEGYTL.

This clonotype was counted a few times. The genes are TRBV20-1 and TRBJ2-7, with D unresolved. Trimming removed 3 bases from V and 1 base from J, with 1 base in between. Germline-derived CDR1 and CDR2 are DFQATT and SNEGSKA (reference sequence). The CDR3 spans 10 residues. Written as DNA, the CDR3 is TGCAGTGCTAGGTCCTACGAGCAGTACTTC. It translates to CSARSYEQYF.

This clonotype appeared many times. The rearrangement uses TRBV20-1 and TRBJ1-5; 7 bases are a match to TRBD1. This CDR3 has 11 amino acids. The junction had 6 bases not matched to a gene; V was cut back by 0 bases and J by 16 bases. CDR1 and CDR2 from the germline V gene are DFQATT and SNEGSKA (reference sequence). In DNA form, the CDR3 reads TGCAGTGCTAGAGAAAGCGGGACAGATCATTTT. Its protein product is CSARESGTDHF.

This clonotype came up once. CDR3 region: CSARQGRTNYGYTF. The CDR3 nucleotides read TGCAGTGCTAGACAGGGGAGGACTAACTATGGCTACACCTTC. J is TRBJ1-2 and V is TRBV20-1; the D gene is possibly TRBD1 (6 bases). V lost 2 bases, J lost 0 bases, and 10 bases lay in between. The germline V gene has CDR1 DFQATT and CDR2 SNEGSKA (reference sequence). This CDR3 contains 14 residues.

This chain links TRBV10-3 with TRBJ2-7; D remains ambiguous. Near its end, the DNA agrees better with TRBJ2-1, so the J call may be wrong. The CDR3 totals 13 residues. The V gene's germline CDR1 is ENHRY and CDR2 SYGVKD. The CDR3 bases are TGTGCCATCAGCTCTGAAGTGGACAATGAGCAGTTCTTC. Encoded protein: CAISSEVDNEQFF.

This clonotype was seen a few times. This chain joins TRBV2 and TRBJ1-1, with D tentatively TRBD1 (5 bases). The CDR3 contains 12 residues. Germline-derived CDR1 and CDR2 are SNHLY and FYNNEI. The ends were cut back, 7 bases at V and 4 bases at J, with 10 bases in the middle. The DNA of the CDR3 is TGTGCCAGCAAGTGGCAGGGCACTGAAGCTTTCTTT. Translated, it gives CASKWQGTEAFF.

This clonotype was counted at least ten times. The CDR3 region has the DNA TGTGCCAGCAGTGAAGGGCGCGATCAGCCCCAGCATTTT. It yields the protein CASSEGRDQPQHF. The V and J genes are TRBV2 and TRBJ1-5; D remains unclear. This CDR3 has 13 amino acids. V was pared by 1 base and J by 5 bases, with 6 bases between. The germline gives CDR1 SNHLY, CDR2 FYNNEI.

This rearrangement joins TRBV7-9 to TRBJ2-7; TRBD1 agrees at 7 bases. The CDR3 has 13 residues. Unmatched junction bases numbered 7, after V lost 5 bases and J lost 6 bases. Germline V lookup: CDR1 SEHNR, CDR2 FQNEAQ (reference sequence). CDR3 nucleotide sequence: TGTGCCAGCAGCCCCGGGACAGTCAGCGAGCAGTACTTC. Its protein product is CASSPGTVSEQYF.

This CDR3 is CASAGQLYEQYF. The DNA for the CDR3 is TGTGCTAGTGCCGGACAGCTCTACGAGCAGTACTTC. The V call is TRBV12-5, the J call TRBJ2-7, with D perhaps TRBD1 (6 bases). Germline CDR1 is LGHNT and CDR2 is FRNRAP. The CDR3 loop spans 12 amino acids. V dropped 7 bases and J dropped 3 bases, with 10 bases sitting between them.

Turning to this clonotype: At one of its ends the junction is not consistent with the germline gene, which may arise from a read error. The chain is built from TRBV10-3 and TRBJ1-2, with unresolved D. The CDR3 contains 15 residues. Germline loops: CDR1 ENHRY, CDR2 SYGVKD. The CDR3 is CASSYSGGSNYGYTF. CDR3 nucleotide sequence: TGTGCCAGCAGTTACTCGGGCGGATCCAACTATGGCTACACCTTC.

On this clonotype itself: At one of its ends the junction is not consistent with the germline gene, which may arise from a read error. The genes are TRBV11-2 and TRBJ2-6; TRBD1 or TRBD2 may be the D gene (5 bases each). Germline CDR1 reads SGHAT; CDR2 reads FQNNGV. The CDR3 runs to 16 residues. The CDR3 protein is CASSSGRPLGANVPTF. CDR3 in DNA: TGTGCCAGCAGCTCGGGACGGCCTCTCGGGGCCAACGTCCCGACTTTC.

The chain carries TRBV4-1 and TRBJ2-5; possibly TRBD2 for D (5 bases). Per germline, CDR1 MGHRA and CDR2 YSYEKL. V lost 1 base and J lost 4, with 7 bases in between. The CDR3 sequence is 13 residues long. The CDR3 coding sequence is TGCGCCAGCAGCCAAGGAGGGTCAGAGACCCAGTACTTC. It yields the protein CASSQGGSETQYF.

This clonotype has just a few counts. The genes are TRBV2 and TRBJ2-7; D gene unclear. Germline V gene sequence: CDR1 SNHLY, CDR2 FYNNEI. V lost 6 bases and J lost 2, with 17 bases in between. This CDR3 spans 15 amino acids. CDR3 in amino acids: CASSFAGSDPYEQYF. The CDR3 nucleotides read TGTGCCAGCAGCTTCGCTGGGTCGGACCCCTACGAGCAGTACTTC.

The chain employs TRBV7-9 and TRBJ1-1, with D possibly being TRBD1 (6 bases). The CDR3 has 14 amino acids. V lost 5 bases and J 0 bases, leaving 10 bases between the germline ends. Germline CDR1 and CDR2: SEHNR and FQNEAQ (reference sequence). CDR3 in amino acids: CASSLTGLNTEAFF. The DNA of the CDR3 is TGTGCCAGCAGCCTTACAGGGCTGAACACTGAAGCTTTCTTT.

The genes are TRBV9 and TRBJ1-2; D gene ambiguous. V shed 4 bases and J shed 4 bases, with 14 bases lying between them. Germline CDR1 and CDR2: SGDLS and YYNGEE. CDR3 length equals 14 residues. For the CDR3, the DNA is TGTGCCAGCAGCCCGACACCTGGCCCCTATGGCTACACCTTC. It specifies CASSPTPGPYGYTF.

V usage is TRBV15 and J usage is TRBJ1-2; no clear D. From germline, CDR1 is LNHNV and CDR2 YYDKDF (reference sequence). Between the trimmed V and J ends, which lost 1 base and 3 bases, there was a span of 12 bases. The CDR3 is 15 residues long. CDR3 in amino acids: CATSRGWQDYYGYTF. The CDR3, as DNA: TGTGCCACCAGCAGAGGATGGCAGGACTACTATGGCTACACCTTC.

The rearrangement links TRBV20-1 to TRBJ1-5, with TRBD1 identical over 10 bases. J gave up 6 bases and V 3 bases, and 11 bases lay outside the gene matches. CDR1 and CDR2 from the germline V gene are DFQATT and SNEGSKA (reference sequence). The CDR3 totals 16 residues. The CDR3 region is CSASEWTGGSSQPQHF. As DNA, the CDR3 is TGCAGTGCTAGTGAATGGACAGGGGGAAGTAGTCAGCCCCAGCATTTT.